The entry below describes one T cell receptor beta chain. Its antigen is as yet unknown. Generated by immunoSEQ multiplex PCR, the TCRdb table keeps only in-frame clones and is missing some. The data show about 200,000 clones, roughly 91% seen once. The data derive from a study of T cell responses to AZD1222 COVID-19 vaccine. Whole-study findings and limits: At 160-218 and 743-854, vaccine-associated CD4 TCRs were dominant, and they spanned spike.

The CDR3 totals 17 residues. J gave up 1 base and V 1 base, and 6 bases lay outside the gene matches. Germline CDR1 MDHEN, CDR2 SYDVKM. Sample: peripheral blood, taken on day 0 of MenACWY control vaccination. V usage is TRBV28 and J usage is TRBJ1-2, with 10 bases lining up with TRBD1. The receptor comes from an adult in good health. CDR3: CASSLLPGQGFNYGYTF. CDR3 in DNA: TGTGCCAGCAGTTTATTACCGGGACAGGGGTTTAACTATGGCTACACCTTC.